These T cell receptor beta chains were read from a single sample in a study of blood T cells in healthy people across ages. TCRdb itself ran the 5' RACE reads through MiXCR, one entry per CDR3 protein. Among roughly 1,300,000 distinct CDR3 sequences, roughly 64% were seen once, and the ten largest hold 5.5% to 8%. Sequenced sample: blood. Receptors were obtained from a young man in good health. Both conserved end residues are part of each CDR3. D genes are given only for firm matches. Some rows mark clone size as missing; the rest say once, few, many or name a class of expanded clone.

TGCAGTGCTATACAAGCGCGGGGCAATTCACCCCTCCACTTT CSAIQARGNSPLHF NA NA TRBJ1-6 TRBV20-1
TGTGCCAGCAGTTTATTGGTGGGGGGGAAAAACATTCAGTACTTC CASSLLVGGKNIQYF NA TRBD2 TRBJ2-4 TRBV27
TGTGCCAGCAGCCTATCGATTGAAGGTGACGAGCAGTACTTC CASSLSIEGDEQYF few NA TRBJ2-7 TRBV13
TGTGCCAGCCAAGAAGGGGGGCGTGAAAAACTGTTTTTT CASQEGGREKLFF NA NA TRBJ1-4 TRBV6-6
TGTGCCTGGAGCTCGGGACAGGAGCAGTTCTTC CAWSSGQEQFF NA TRBD1 TRBJ2-1 TRBV30
TGCAGCGTTGAAGCGGTGAACGAGCAGTACTTC CSVEAVNEQYF NA NA TRBJ2-7 TRBV29-1
TGTGCCAGCAGCTCTATAAGGGACAGCTATGGCTACACCTTC CASSSIRDSYGYTF NA TRBD1 TRBJ1-2 TRBV11-2
TGTGCCAGCAGCTCCCCCGCCGGCACAGATACGCAGTATTTT CASSSPAGTDTQYF once NA TRBJ2-3 TRBV5-6
TGCGCCAGCAATCTGGCCCCAAGATACGAGCAGTACTTC CASNLAPRYEQYF few NA TRBJ2-7 TRBV5-1
TGTGCCAGCAAGGCTCTAGCGGGAGAGGCCTACAATGAGCAGTTCTTC CASKALAGEAYNEQFF NA TRBD2 TRBJ2-1 TRBV6-5
TGTGCCAGCAGCCGATTTTCAGGAGATGCGCAGTATTTT CASSRFSGDAQYF NA NA TRBJ2-3 TRBV11-2
TGCAGCGTTGAGGAGACAGTAAGCGAAAAACTGTTTTTT CSVEETVSEKLFF few NA TRBJ1-4 TRBV29-1
TGTGCCAGCAGTCTACAGGGGGCGGTCACTGAAGCTTTCTTT CASSLQGAVTEAFF NA TRBD1 TRBJ1-1 TRBV27
TGTGCCTGGGACAGGGGGGGCACTGAAGCTTTCTTT CAWDRGGTEAFF NA TRBD1 TRBJ1-1 TRBV30
TGTGCCAGCAGAACCAATAGCGGGGCTCCCTACGAGCAGTACTTC CASRTNSGAPYEQYF NA TRBD2 TRBJ2-7 TRBV28
TGTGCCAGCAGTTACTCGCGACAGTTGTACAATGAGCAGTTCTTC CASSYSRQLYNEQFF few NA TRBJ2-1 TRBV6-6
TGTGCCAGCAGTTCGCGACAGGGCTACACCTTC CASSSRQGYTF few NA TRBJ1-2 TRBV25-1
TGTGCCAGCAGCACCCGGGAGCGGGCTGAAGCTTTCTTT CASSTRERAEAFF NA NA TRBJ1-1 TRBV12-3/TRBV12-4
TGCGCCAGCAGCTGGACCGGGACAGAGCCCACAGATACGCAGTATTTT CASSWTGTEPTDTQYF NA TRBD1 TRBJ2-3 TRBV5-1
TGTGCCAGCAGCTCACAGGGGAGGTTTGCAAACGAGCAGTACTTC CASSSQGRFANEQYF NA NA TRBJ2-7 TRBV3-1
TGTGCCAGCAGTGCCCGGCCTCGAGGGCCAAATGAAAAACTGTTTTTT CASSARPRGPNEKLFF NA NA TRBJ1-4 TRBV2
TGTGCCACCAGCCCAGCGTACAATGAGCAGTTCTTC CATSPAYNEQFF NA NA TRBJ2-1 TRBV15
TGTGCCAGCAGTTTAGGGACACTCAAGGGGGCATATAGCAATCAGCCCCAGCATTTT CASSLGTLKGAYSNQPQHF NA TRBD1 TRBJ1-5 TRBV12-3/TRBV12-4
TGTGCCAGCAGTGAGCAGGGAGCCCATAACTATGGCTACACCTTC CASSEQGAHNYGYTF NA NA TRBJ1-2 TRBV25-1
TGCAGCGTTGCGGTTAGGGGCCCCACGGGAGACAATGAGCAGTTCTTC CSVAVRGPTGDNEQFF NA NA TRBJ2-1 TRBV29-1
TGCGCCAGCAGTGGTTCGGGAGTGAACACCGGGGAGCTGTTTTTT CASSGSGVNTGELFF NA NA TRBJ2-2 TRBV4-1
TGCAGTGCTAGAAGCAGGGGGCGTTACGAGCAGTACTTC CSARSRGRYEQYF NA TRBD1 TRBJ2-7 TRBV20-1
TGTGCCAGCGGTGGGGCAGTAGGTCTGTTTTTT CASGGAVGLFF NA NA TRBJ1-4 TRBV27
TGCGCCAGCAGCCAAGATGACCGGACAGGGTATTCACCCCTCCACTTT CASSQDDRTGYSPLHF few TRBD1 TRBJ1-6 TRBV4-1
TGCAGTGCTAGGGCCGGACTGGAAAACATTCAGTACTTC CSARAGLENIQYF few NA TRBJ2-4 TRBV20-1
TGTGCCAGCAGCCAAGTCATGGAGTCTATTAGCTACACCTTC CASSQVMESISYTF few NA TRBJ1-2 TRBV3-1
TGTGCCAGCAGCCAAGGGGGGTTCAATTCACCCCTCCACTTT CASSQGGFNSPLHF NA NA TRBJ1-6 TRBV4-2
TGTGCCAGCAGCCAATCGGTGGCCAGGGGAGCCCGGTTGGGATATGGCTACACCTTC CASSQSVARGARLGYGYTF NA NA TRBJ1-2 TRBV16
TGTGCCAGCAGGATTACTAGCGGTCTTTACGAGCAGTACTTC CASRITSGLYEQYF once TRBD2 TRBJ2-7 TRBV7-2
TGTGCCACCAGCGGACAGGACAAGGCCTACGAGCAGTACTTC CATSGQDKAYEQYF NA TRBD1 TRBJ2-7 TRBV15